These T cell receptor beta chains were read from a single sample in a study of CD8 T cells in Susac syndrome. TCRdb reprocessed the immunoSEQ multiplex PCR reads via MiXCR and lists one record per CDR3 protein. The sample includes some 260,000 distinct CDR3 sequences, roughly 81% of them seen just once. What was sequenced was CD8+ T cells from PBMCs. The origin of the receptors is a human donor with multiple sclerosis. Each CDR3 is given with its conserved first and last residue. The order of the fields is J gene, D gene, clone size, V gene, CDR3 protein, CDR3 DNA. D genes are given only for firm matches. For some rows the clone size is stated as once, few or many, or as a class when expanded; others skip it.

J: TRBJ1-1; D: .; size: .; V: TRBV4-1; CDR3: CASSHLATGEAFF; DNA: TGCGCCAGCAGCCATCTCGCAACAGGAGAAGCTTTCTTT
J: TRBJ2-7; D: TRBD1; size: once; V: TRBV29-1; CDR3: CSVEGRDRGYEQYF; DNA: TGCAGCGTTGAAGGGCGGGACAGGGGGTACGAGCAGTACTTC
J: TRBJ1-5; D: .; size: .; V: TRBV2; CDR3: CASSGQRGGSQPQHF; DNA: TGTGCCAGCAGTGGTCAGCGCGGGGGGAGCCAGCCCCAGCATTTT
J: TRBJ2-3; D: .; size: .; V: TRBV27; CDR3: CASSLTRSTDTQYF; DNA: TGTGCCAGCAGTTTAACGAGAAGCACAGATACGCAGTATTTT
J: TRBJ2-7; D: TRBD2; size: .; V: TRBV7-2; CDR3: CASSLNRVLLAGEQYF; DNA: TGTGCCAGCAGCTTAAACAGGGTGCTACTAGCGGGCGAGCAGTACTTC
J: TRBJ1-1; D: .; size: .; V: TRBV27; CDR3: CASSYLGDTEAFF; DNA: TGTGCCAGCAGTTACTTGGGGGACACTGAAGCTTTCTTT
J: TRBJ1-5; D: .; size: .; V: TRBV6-2/TRBV6-3; CDR3: CASQSALNYVSNQPQHF; DNA: TGTGCCAGCCAATCTGCCCTCAACTATGTGAGCAATCAGCCCCAGCATTTT
J: TRBJ2-7; D: .; size: .; V: TRBV28; CDR3: CASSFPGLAYEQYF; DNA: TGTGCCAGCAGTTTTCCAGGCCTAGCCTACGAGCAGTACTTC
J: TRBJ2-7; D: .; size: .; V: TRBV29-1; CDR3: CSVQGGVYEQYF; DNA: TGCAGCGTGCAGGGGGGGGTCTACGAGCAGTACTTC
J: TRBJ2-6; D: TRBD1; size: .; V: TRBV4-1; CDR3: CASSQAGGAGANVLTF; DNA: TGCGCCAGCAGCCAAGCAGGGGGTGCGGGGGCCAACGTCCTGACTTTC
J: TRBJ2-2; D: TRBD1; size: .; V: TRBV27; CDR3: CASRHSRQPGGSAGELFF; DNA: TGTGCCAGCAGACATAGCCGTCAGCCAGGGGGTTCGGCCGGGGAGCTGTTTTTT
J: TRBJ2-7; D: .; size: few; V: TRBV12-3/TRBV12-4; CDR3: CASSLGPEQYF; DNA: TGCGCCAGCAGCTTGGGGCCGGAGCAGTACTTC
J: TRBJ2-1; D: .; size: .; V: TRBV27; CDR3: CASSTLSYTRREQFF; DNA: TGTGCCAGCAGTACCCTATCCTACACCCGCCGTGAGCAGTTCTTC
J: TRBJ2-5; D: .; size: .; V: TRBV7-9; CDR3: CASSFPRLALRGTQYF; DNA: TGTGCCAGCAGCTTTCCCCGTTTGGCCCTCCGCGGGACCCAGTACTTC